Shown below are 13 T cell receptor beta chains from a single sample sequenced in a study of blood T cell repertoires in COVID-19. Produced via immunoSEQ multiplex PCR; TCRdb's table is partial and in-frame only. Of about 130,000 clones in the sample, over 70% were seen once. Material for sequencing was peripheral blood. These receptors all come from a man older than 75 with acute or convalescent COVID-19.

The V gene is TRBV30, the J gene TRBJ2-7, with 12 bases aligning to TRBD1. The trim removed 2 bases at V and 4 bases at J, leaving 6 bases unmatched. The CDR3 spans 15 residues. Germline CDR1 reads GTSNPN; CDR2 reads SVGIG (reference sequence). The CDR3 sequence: CAWSTGTGGPYEQYF. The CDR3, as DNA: TGTGCCTGGAGTACCGGGACAGGGGGCCCATACGAGCAGTACTTC.

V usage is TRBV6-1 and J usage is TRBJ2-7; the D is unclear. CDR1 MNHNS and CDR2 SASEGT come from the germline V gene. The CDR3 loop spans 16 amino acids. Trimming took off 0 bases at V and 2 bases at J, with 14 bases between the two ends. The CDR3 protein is CASSEAGQVQTYEQYF. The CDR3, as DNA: TGTGCCAGCAGTGAAGCTGGCCAGGTCCAGACCTACGAGCAGTACTTC.

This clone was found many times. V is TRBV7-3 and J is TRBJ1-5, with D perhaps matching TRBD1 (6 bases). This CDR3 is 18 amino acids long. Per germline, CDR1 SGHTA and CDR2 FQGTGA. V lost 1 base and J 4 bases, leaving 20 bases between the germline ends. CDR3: CASSLISRGSEVNQPQHF. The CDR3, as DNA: TGTGCCAGCAGCTTAATTAGCAGGGGATCGGAGGTGAATCAGCCCCAGCATTTT.

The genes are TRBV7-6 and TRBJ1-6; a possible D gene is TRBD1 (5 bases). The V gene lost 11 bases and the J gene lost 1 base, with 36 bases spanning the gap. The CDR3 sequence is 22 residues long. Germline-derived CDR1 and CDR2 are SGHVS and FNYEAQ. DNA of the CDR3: TGTGCCCGGACTTTGGCGGCCCTCAAACGGGGGAGGGAATGGTCCTATAATTCACCCCTCCACTTT. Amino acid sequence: CARTLAALKRGREWSYNSPLHF.

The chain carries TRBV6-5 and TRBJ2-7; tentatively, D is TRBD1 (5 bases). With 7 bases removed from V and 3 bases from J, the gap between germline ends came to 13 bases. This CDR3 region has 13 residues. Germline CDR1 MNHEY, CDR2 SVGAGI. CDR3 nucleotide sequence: TGTGCCAGCAAAAACAGGTTTGGCTACGAGCAGTACTTC. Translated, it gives CASKNRFGYEQYF.

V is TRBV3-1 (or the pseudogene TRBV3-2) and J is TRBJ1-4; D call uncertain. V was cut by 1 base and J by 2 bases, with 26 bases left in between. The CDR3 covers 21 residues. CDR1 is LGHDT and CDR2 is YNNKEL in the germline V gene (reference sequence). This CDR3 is CASSQVIGLTSRGGTNEKLFF. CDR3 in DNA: TGTGCCAGCAGCCAAGTGATAGGGCTCACCTCTCGGGGAGGGACTAATGAAAAACTGTTTTTT.

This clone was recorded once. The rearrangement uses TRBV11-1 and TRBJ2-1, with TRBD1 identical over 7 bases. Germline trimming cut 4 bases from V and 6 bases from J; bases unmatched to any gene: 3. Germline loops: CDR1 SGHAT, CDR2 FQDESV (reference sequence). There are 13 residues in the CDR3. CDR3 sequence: CASSSDRVNEQFF. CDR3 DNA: TGTGCCAGCAGCTCCGACAGGGTCAATGAGCAGTTCTTC.

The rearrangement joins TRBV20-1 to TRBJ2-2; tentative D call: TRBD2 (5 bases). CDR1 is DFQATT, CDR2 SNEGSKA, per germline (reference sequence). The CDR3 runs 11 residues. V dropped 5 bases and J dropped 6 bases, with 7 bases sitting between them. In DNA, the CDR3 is TGCAGTGCTCGGGGTCCCGGGGAGCTGTTTTTT. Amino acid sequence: CSARGPGELFF.

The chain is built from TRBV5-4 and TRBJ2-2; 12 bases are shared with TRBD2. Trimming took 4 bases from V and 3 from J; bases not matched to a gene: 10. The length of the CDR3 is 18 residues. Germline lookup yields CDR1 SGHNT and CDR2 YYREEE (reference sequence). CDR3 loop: CASSPNLAGGLDTGELFF. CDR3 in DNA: TGTGCCAGCAGCCCGAACCTAGCGGGGGGGCTGGACACCGGGGAGCTGTTTTTT.

The CDR3 DNA is TGTGCCTGGAGTGTTCAGGGTTATACTGAAGCTTTCTTT. It is translated as CAWSVQGYTEAFF. The chain has TRBV30 and TRBJ1-1; perhaps TRBD1 as D (5 bases). Germline V gene data show CDR1 as GTSNPN and CDR2 as SVGIG (reference sequence). Trimming took off 0 bases at V and 5 bases at J, with 10 bases between the two ends. The CDR3 spans 13 residues.

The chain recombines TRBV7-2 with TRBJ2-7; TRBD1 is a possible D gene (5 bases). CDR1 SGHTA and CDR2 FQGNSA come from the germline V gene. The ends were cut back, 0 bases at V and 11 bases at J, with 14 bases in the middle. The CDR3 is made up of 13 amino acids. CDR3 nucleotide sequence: TGTGCCAGCAGCTTAGCACAGGCCGAACGGGAGTACTTC. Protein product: CASSLAQAEREYF. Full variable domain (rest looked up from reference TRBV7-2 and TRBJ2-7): GAGVSQSPSNKVTEKGKDVELRCDPISGHTALYWYRQSLGQGLEFLIYFQGNSAPDKSGLPSDRFSAERTGGSVSTLTIQRTQQEDSAVYLCASSLAQAEREYFGPGTRLTVT.

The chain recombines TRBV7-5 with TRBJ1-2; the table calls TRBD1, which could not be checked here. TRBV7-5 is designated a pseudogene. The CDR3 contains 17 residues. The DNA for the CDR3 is TGTGCCAGAAGCTTATTCATACAGGGGTCCACTAACTATGGCTACACCTTC. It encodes CARSLFIQGSTNYGYTF.

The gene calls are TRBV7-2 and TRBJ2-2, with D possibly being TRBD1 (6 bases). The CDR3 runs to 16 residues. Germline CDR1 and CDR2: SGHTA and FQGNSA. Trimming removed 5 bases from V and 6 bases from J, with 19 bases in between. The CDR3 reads CASSVLGTGTAGELFF. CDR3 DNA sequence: TGTGCCAGCAGCGTCTTGGGCACAGGGACGGCCGGGGAGCTGTTTTTT.